The rows below give T cell receptor beta chains drawn from one sample of a study of regulatory T cells in long-lasting Graves disease. TCRdb recomputed calls from the multiplex PCR reads with MiXCR, one row per CDR3 protein. The table lists roughly 400,000 distinct CDR3 sequences, approximately 22% of them singletons. This material consisted of peripheral blood mononuclear cells (PBMCs), taken when the disease was refractory, from a patient treated with antithyroid drugs. The receptor source for this set is a female donor with Graves disease. The CDR3 runs from the conserved cysteine through the conserved F or W. The D gene is left open where the match is weak. Rows may omit the clone size; those that give it use once, few, many or a size class.

j_gene	d_gene	v_gene	abundance	CDR3aa	CDR3nt
TRBJ1-1	.	TRBV6-1	few	CASSPRKSSRLLNTEAFF	TGTGCCAGCAGTCCCCGCAAGTCAAGTCGACTGTTGAACACTGAAGCTTTCTTT
TRBJ1-2	TRBD1	TRBV20-1	many	CSAKTGGVYGYTF	TGCAGTGCTAAAACAGGGGGCGTCTATGGCTACACCTTC
TRBJ2-3	TRBD1	TRBV12-3/TRBV12-4	.	CASSPRTGSGPTDTQYF	TGTGCCAGCAGTCCTCGGACAGGTTCGGGGCCCACAGATACGCAGTATTTT
TRBJ2-5	TRBD1	TRBV6-7	.	CASSHPQTRDRGSREKEETQYF	TGTGCCAGCAGTCACCCACAAACTCGGGACAGGGGGTCTCGCGAAAAAGAAGAGACCCAGTACTTC
TRBJ1-6	.	TRBV30	.	CAWGTSHNSPLHF	TGTGCCTGGGGGACATCCCATAATTCACCCCTCCACTTT
TRBJ2-1	.	TRBV7-2	many	CASSLSGTVTYNEQFF	TGTGCCAGCAGCTTATCAGGGACGGTAACCTACAATGAGCAGTTCTTC
TRBJ2-5	.	TRBV6-2/TRBV6-3	many	CASSYTGRRSETQYF	TGTGCCAGCAGTTACACGGGAAGAAGGTCAGAGACCCAGTACTTC
TRBJ2-7	.	TRBV5-6	.	CASSPGRWEVEQYF	TGTGCCAGCAGCCCGGGTCGATGGGAGGTCGAGCAGTACTTC
TRBJ2-7	.	TRBV3-1	.	CASSQAPAKTNSYEQYF	TGTGCCAGCAGCCAAGCCCCGGCAAAGACTAACTCCTACGAGCAGTACTTC
TRBJ1-1	TRBD1	TRBV20-1	.	CSAGGQGMNTEAFF	TGCAGTGCTGGGGGACAGGGAATGAACACTGAAGCTTTCTTT
TRBJ2-5	.	TRBV7-2	few	CASSRQKLDVTQYF	TGTGCCAGCAGCCGACAGAAGTTAGACGTGACCCAGTACTTC
TRBJ2-7	.	TRBV6-2/TRBV6-3	few	CASSILNEQYF	TGTGCCAGCAGTATACTCAACGAGCAGTACTTC
TRBJ2-5	.	TRBV15	few	CATSRKRHFQETQYF	TGTGCCACCAGCAGGAAAAGACATTTCCAAGAGACCCAGTACTTC
TRBJ2-1	.	TRBV7-3	many	CASSLSGPYNEQFF	TGTGCCAGCAGCCTTAGCGGACCCTACAATGAGCAGTTCTTC
TRBJ2-5	TRBD1	TRBV9	few	CASSNRQGETQYF	TGTGCCAGCAGCAACCGACAGGGCGAGACCCAGTACTTC
TRBJ2-1	TRBD2	TRBV28	.	CASSPVMGGTYNEQFF	TGTGCCAGCAGTCCCGTAATGGGAGGGACCTACAATGAGCAGTTCTTC
TRBJ1-3	TRBD1	TRBV20-1	few	CSARDLGTGSGNTIYF	TGCAGTGCTAGAGATCTAGGGACAGGGTCTGGAAACACCATATATTTT
TRBJ1-1	.	TRBV7-9	few	CASSRDTLGTEAFF	TGTGCCAGCAGCCGGGACACCCTGGGGACTGAAGCTTTCTTT
TRBJ2-3	.	TRBV20-1	.	CSARGPRTDTQYF	TGCAGTGCTAGAGGCCCACGCACAGATACGCAGTATTTT
TRBJ1-5	.	TRBV10-3	.	CAISATVSNSNQPQHF	TGTGCCATCAGTGCGACAGTATCCAATAGCAATCAGCCCCAGCATTTT
TRBJ2-3	.	TRBV5-1	few	CASSPLGVDTQYF	TGCGCCAGCAGCCCCCTAGGTGTGGATACGCAGTATTTT
TRBJ1-2	TRBD1	TRBV20-1	many	CSARRGQVDLWGYTF	TGCAGTGCTAGAAGGGGACAGGTGGATTTGTGGGGCTACACCTTC
TRBJ1-1	.	TRBV5-1	.	CASSFYSRPSPTTEAFF	TGCGCCAGCAGCTTTTATTCCCGTCCTAGCCCCACCACTGAAGCTTTCTTT
TRBJ2-7	.	TRBV6-2/TRBV6-3	few	CASKFGEGLLSYEQYF	TGTGCCAGCAAATTCGGGGAAGGGCTCCTCTCCTACGAGCAGTACTTC
TRBJ1-5	.	TRBV15	few	CATSRGAGVQPQHF	TGTGCCACCAGCAGAGGGGCAGGGGTTCAGCCCCAGCATTTT
TRBJ1-1	.	TRBV2	many	CASSEGGVYTEAFF	TGTGCCAGCAGTGAGGGGGGGGTTTACACTGAAGCTTTCTTT
TRBJ1-2	TRBD1	TRBV6-2/TRBV6-3	many	CASSYSVGQGARGYGYTF	TGTGCCAGCAGTTACTCTGTCGGACAGGGGGCTAGAGGCTATGGCTACACCTTC
TRBJ2-3	TRBD2	TRBV7-8	.	CASSLSTSGTDTQYF	TGTGCCAGCAGCTTATCGACTAGCGGCACAGATACGCAGTATTTT
TRBJ1-1	TRBD1	TRBV6-1	many	CASSESPGQMNTEAFF	TGTGCCAGCAGTGAGTCGCCGGGACAGATGAACACTGAAGCTTTCTTT
TRBJ2-6	.	TRBV19	.	CASSLGATSGANVLTF	TGTGCCAGTAGCTTGGGGGCGACCTCTGGGGCCAACGTCCTGACTTTC